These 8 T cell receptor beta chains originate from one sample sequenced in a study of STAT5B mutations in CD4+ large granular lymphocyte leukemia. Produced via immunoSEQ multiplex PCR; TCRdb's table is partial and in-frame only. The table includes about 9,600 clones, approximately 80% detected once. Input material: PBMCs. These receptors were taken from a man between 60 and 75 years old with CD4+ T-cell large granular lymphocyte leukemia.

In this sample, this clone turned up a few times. The CDR3: CASSLMAEAFF. The CDR3 DNA is TGTGCCAGCTCACTTATGGCCGAAGCTTTCTTT. This chain links TRBV18 with TRBJ1-1; D not certain. The CDR3 runs to 11 residues. CDR1 is KGHSH and CDR2 is LQKENI in the germline V gene. Trimming stripped 4 bases from V and 8 bases from J, with 8 bases between.

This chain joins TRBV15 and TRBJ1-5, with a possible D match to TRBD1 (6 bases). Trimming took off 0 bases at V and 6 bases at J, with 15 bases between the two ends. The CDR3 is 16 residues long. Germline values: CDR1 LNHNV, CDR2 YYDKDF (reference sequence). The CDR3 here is CATSRDTGMSGQPQHF. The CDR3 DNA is TGTGCCACCAGCAGAGATACAGGGATGTCTGGTCAGCCCCAGCATTTT.

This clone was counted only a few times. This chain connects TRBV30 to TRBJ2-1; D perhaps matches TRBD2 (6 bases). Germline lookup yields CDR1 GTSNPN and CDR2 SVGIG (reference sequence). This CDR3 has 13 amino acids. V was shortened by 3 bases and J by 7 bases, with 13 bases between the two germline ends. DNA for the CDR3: TGTGCCTGGAGCGGTAGCGGCCCAAATGAGCAGTTCTTC. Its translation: CAWSGSGPNEQFF.

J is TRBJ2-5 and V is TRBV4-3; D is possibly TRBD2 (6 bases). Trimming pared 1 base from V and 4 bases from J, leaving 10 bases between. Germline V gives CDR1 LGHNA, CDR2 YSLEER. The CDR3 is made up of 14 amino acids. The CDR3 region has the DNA TGCGCCAGCAGCCAAGTCGACGGGGGAGAGACCCAGTACTTC. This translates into CASSQVDGGETQYF.

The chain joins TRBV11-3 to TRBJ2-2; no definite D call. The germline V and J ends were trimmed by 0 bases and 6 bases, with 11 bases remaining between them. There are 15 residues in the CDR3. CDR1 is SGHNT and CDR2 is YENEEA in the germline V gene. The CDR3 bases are TGTGCCAGCAGCTTAGATGTGGGTTGGTCCGGGGAGCTGTTTTTT. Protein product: CASSLDVGWSGELFF.

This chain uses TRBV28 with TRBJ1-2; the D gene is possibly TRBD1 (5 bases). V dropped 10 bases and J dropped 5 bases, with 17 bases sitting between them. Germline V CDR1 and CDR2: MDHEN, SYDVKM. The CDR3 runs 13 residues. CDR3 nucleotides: TGTGCCACCCGCGGGGGGATTACGTATGGCTACACCTTC. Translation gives CATRGGITYGYTF.

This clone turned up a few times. CDR3 sequence reads: CASSVQGADAEAFF. The CDR3 DNA is TGCGCCAGCAGCGTACAGGGGGCTGATGCTGAAGCTTTCTTT. The gene calls are TRBV5-1 and TRBJ1-1; 9 bases match TRBD1. Trimming took 4 bases from V and 6 from J; bases not matched to a gene: 7. Germline assignment: CDR1 SGHRS and CDR2 YFSETQ. This CDR3 is 14 amino acids long.

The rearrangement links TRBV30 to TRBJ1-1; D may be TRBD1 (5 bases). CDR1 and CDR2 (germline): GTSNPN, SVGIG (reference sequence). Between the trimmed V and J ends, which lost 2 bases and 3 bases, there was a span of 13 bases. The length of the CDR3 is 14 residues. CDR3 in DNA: TGTGCCTGGAGTTTACTTAAGGGGCACACTGAAGCTTTCTTT. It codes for CAWSLLKGHTEAFF.